This T cell receptor beta chain derives from a study of shared clonotypes between healthy human individuals. As defined, naive CD8 cells were CD45RO-negative and positively selected for CCR7, with terminally differentiated effector memory CD45RA+ cells excluded. Per the germline V gene, CDR1 is SGHRS and CDR2 is YFSETQ. V lost 0 bases and J lost 1, with 10 bases in between. The CDR3 is 15 residues long. A word on this clone: The antigen is not known.

The run depth of the assay was deep. Data came from immunoSEQ multiplex PCR; TCRdb stores just in-frame clones and leaves some out. The table includes under 2,000,000 clones, around 96% detected once. Findings of the study overall: Naive subsets usually exceeded memory subsets in estimated richness. Depth of sequencing was expected to influence donor clonotype sharing.

The V and J genes are TRBV5-1 and TRBJ1-1; D remains unclear. Sequencing was performed on naive CD8+ T cells sorted from blood. The TCR sequence derives from a man aged 18-30 years in good health. As DNA, the CDR3 is TGCGCCAGCAGCTTGGTGCAGGATTGGAACACTGAAGCTTTCTTT. Translated: CASSLVQDWNTEAFF.